These T cell receptor beta chains were read from a single sample in a study of regulatory T cells in long-lasting Graves disease. TCRdb reprocessed the multiplex PCR reads with MiXCR, giving one entry per CDR3 protein. The sample comprises hundreds of thousands of distinct CDR3 sequences, around 15% of which are singletons, and 22% rests with the top ten. Sample: peripheral blood mononuclear cells (PBMCs), taken at new diagnosis, from a patient treated with antithyroid drugs. These receptors were collected from a female donor with Graves disease. Both conserved end residues are part of each CDR3. The order of the fields is J gene, clone size, D gene, V gene, CDR3 protein, CDR3 DNA. D genes are given only for firm matches. Some rows mark clone size as missing; the rest say once, few, many or name a class of expanded clone.

J: TRBJ2-1; size: -; D: TRBD2; V: TRBV7-7; CDR3: CASSPVAGDSYNEQFF; DNA: TGTGCCAGCAGCCCGGTAGCGGGGGATTCCTACAATGAGCAGTTCTTC
J: TRBJ2-2; size: many; D: TRBD2; V: TRBV12-3/TRBV12-4; CDR3: CASSATSGRIGVTGELFF; DNA: TGTGCCAGCAGTGCGACTAGCGGGAGAATAGGGGTAACCGGGGAGCTGTTTTTT
J: TRBJ2-2; size: many; D: TRBD1; V: TRBV3-1; CDR3: CASSQTGTGNTGELFF; DNA: TGTGCCAGCAGCCAAACCGGGACAGGGAACACCGGGGAGCTGTTTTTT
J: TRBJ1-4; size: -; D: -; V: TRBV27; CDR3: CASSFFGDRTNEKLFF; DNA: TGTGCCAGCAGTTTTTTCGGGGATCGGACTAATGAAAAACTGTTTTTT
J: TRBJ2-7; size: -; D: TRBD2; V: TRBV6-2/TRBV6-3; CDR3: CASSYAPIGRAGYEQYF; DNA: TGTGCCAGCAGTTACGCCCCCATCGGGAGGGCCGGATACGAGCAGTACTTC
J: TRBJ2-1; size: many; D: -; V: TRBV12-3/TRBV12-4; CDR3: CASSPRLGEQFF; DNA: TGTGCCAGCAGTCCTCGCCTCGGGGAGCAGTTCTTC
J: TRBJ1-4; size: -; D: -; V: TRBV9; CDR3: CASSADPSGLGLFF; DNA: TGTGCCAGCAGCGCCGACCCCTCGGGTTTGGGACTGTTTTTT
J: TRBJ2-1; size: few; D: -; V: TRBV7-9; CDR3: CASSPDVGEQFF; DNA: TGTGCCAGCAGCCCCGACGTGGGTGAGCAGTTCTTC
J: TRBJ2-1; size: many; D: TRBD2; V: TRBV20-1; CDR3: CSARELAARNNEQFF; DNA: TGCAGTGCTAGAGAACTAGCGGCGAGAAACAATGAGCAGTTCTTC
J: TRBJ1-5; size: -; D: TRBD1; V: TRBV12-3/TRBV12-4; CDR3: CASSLAGTGGLTQPQHF; DNA: TGTGCCAGCAGTTTAGCCGGGACAGGGGGCTTAACTCAGCCCCAGCATTTT
J: TRBJ2-1; size: -; D: -; V: TRBV30; CDR3: CAWSQPGHRLSEQFF; DNA: TGTGCCTGGAGCCAACCGGGCCACCGTCTGAGTGAGCAGTTCTTC
J: TRBJ2-7; size: many; D: -; V: TRBV6-2/TRBV6-3; CDR3: CASRKGGPTGQYF; DNA: TGTGCCAGCCGAAAAGGTGGTCCGACGGGGCAGTACTTC
J: TRBJ2-2; size: -; D: -; V: TRBV12-3/TRBV12-4; CDR3: CASSLVGQIDTGELFF; DNA: TGTGCCAGCAGTTTAGTAGGACAGATAGACACCGGGGAGCTGTTTTTT
J: TRBJ2-5; size: many; D: -; V: TRBV3-1; CDR3: CASSQDGTIDGETQYF; DNA: TGTGCCAGCAGCCAGGACGGGACAATCGACGGAGAGACCCAGTACTTC
J: TRBJ1-2; size: many; D: TRBD1; V: TRBV5-1; CDR3: CASSSRTQGDRGQYGYTF; DNA: TGCGCCAGCAGCTCGAGAACACAAGGGGACAGGGGGCAATATGGCTACACCTTC
J: TRBJ2-5; size: many; D: -; V: TRBV5-1; CDR3: CASSFFRGPQETQYF; DNA: TGCGCCAGCAGCTTTTTTAGGGGTCCCCAAGAGACCCAGTACTTC
J: TRBJ1-6; size: many; D: -; V: TRBV20-1; CDR3: CSARHQLHSSPLHF; DNA: TGCAGTGCTAGACACCAGCTCCACAGTTCACCCCTCCACTTT
J: TRBJ2-3; size: -; D: TRBD2; V: TRBV2; CDR3: CASRERGGRDTQYF; DNA: TGTGCCAGCAGAGAGCGGGGGGGCAGGGATACGCAGTATTTT
J: TRBJ2-2; size: many; D: -; V: TRBV7-8; CDR3: CASSLTGTNTGELFF; DNA: TGTGCCAGCAGCTTAACCGGGACGAACACCGGGGAGCTGTTTTTT
J: TRBJ1-5; size: many; D: -; V: TRBV19; CDR3: CASSTGQPHSNQPQHF; DNA: TGTGCCAGTAGTACTGGACAGCCTCATAGCAATCAGCCCCAGCATTTT
J: TRBJ1-1; size: few; D: -; V: TRBV4-1; CDR3: CASSPSGVTNTEAFF; DNA: TGCGCCAGCAGCCCCAGCGGGGTGACCAACACTGAAGCTTTCTTT
J: TRBJ2-6; size: -; D: -; V: TRBV20-1; CDR3: CSARDYVTSGANVLTF; DNA: TGCAGTGCTAGAGATTACGTAACCTCTGGGGCCAACGTCCTGACTTTC
J: TRBJ1-3; size: many; D: -; V: TRBV12-3/TRBV12-4; CDR3: CAIVRDGGSGNTIYF; DNA: TGTGCCATCGTCCGGGACGGCGGCTCTGGAAACACCATATATTTT
J: TRBJ2-5; size: many; D: -; V: TRBV7-2; CDR3: CASSSGPAYGETQYF; DNA: TGTGCCAGCAGCTCGGGACCAGCCTATGGGGAGACCCAGTACTTC
J: TRBJ1-6; size: few; D: -; V: TRBV5-1; CDR3: CASSLTGGTNSPLHF; DNA: TGCGCCAGCAGCTTGACAGGAGGTACTAATTCACCCCTCCACTTT
J: TRBJ2-7; size: many; D: TRBD2; V: TRBV11-2; CDR3: CASSLGGSGYEQYF; DNA: TGTGCCAGCAGCTTAGGCGGGAGCGGGTACGAGCAGTACTTC
J: TRBJ2-7; size: few; D: -; V: TRBV20-1; CDR3: CSARVLDQDEQYF; DNA: TGCAGTGCTAGGGTCTTAGACCAGGACGAGCAGTACTTC
J: TRBJ2-7; size: many; D: -; V: TRBV20-1; CDR3: CSASTTAYEQYF; DNA: TGCAGTGCTTCGACTACCGCCTACGAGCAGTACTTC
J: TRBJ1-1; size: few; D: -; V: TRBV7-3; CDR3: CASSSNAGQTEAFF; DNA: TGTGCCAGCAGCTCCAACGCTGGACAAACTGAAGCTTTCTTT
J: TRBJ2-3; size: few; D: TRBD1; V: TRBV7-9; CDR3: CASSSLPGQDTDTQYF; DNA: TGTGCCAGCAGCTCACTCCCGGGACAGGACACAGATACGCAGTATTTT
J: TRBJ2-5; size: many; D: -; V: TRBV12-3/TRBV12-4; CDR3: CASSSGIAQETQYF; DNA: TGTGCCAGCAGTTCGGGGATAGCGCAGGAGACCCAGTACTTC
J: TRBJ2-7; size: -; D: TRBD1; V: TRBV11-2; CDR3: CASSFGTGIYYEQYF; DNA: TGTGCCAGCAGCTTTGGGACAGGGATATACTACGAGCAGTACTTC
J: TRBJ2-7; size: few; D: -; V: TRBV6-2/TRBV6-3; CDR3: CASSSSGISNEQYF; DNA: TGTGCCAGCAGCTCCAGTGGGATTAGTAACGAGCAGTACTTC
J: TRBJ2-1; size: -; D: -; V: TRBV15; CDR3: CATSRERAPYNEQFF; DNA: TGTGCCACCAGCAGAGAGCGGGCCCCCTACAATGAGCAGTTCTTC
J: TRBJ2-2; size: -; D: -; V: TRBV15; CDR3: CATSRKAGPTGELFF; DNA: TGTGCCACCAGCAGAAAAGCAGGGCCCACCGGGGAGCTGTTTTTT
J: TRBJ2-7; size: -; D: -; V: TRBV19; CDR3: CASSIDLQGGEQYF; DNA: TGTGCCAGTAGTATAGATTTACAGGGCGGCGAGCAGTACTTC
J: TRBJ1-2; size: -; D: TRBD1; V: TRBV12-3/TRBV12-4; CDR3: CASSSTGGSSYGYTF; DNA: TGTGCCAGCAGTTCGACAGGGGGCTCCTCCTATGGCTACACCTTC
J: TRBJ2-1; size: many; D: TRBD2; V: TRBV6-2/TRBV6-3; CDR3: CASSYALASGRKIGEQFF; DNA: TGTGCCAGCAGTTACGCCTTGGCTAGCGGGAGAAAGATCGGTGAGCAGTTCTTC